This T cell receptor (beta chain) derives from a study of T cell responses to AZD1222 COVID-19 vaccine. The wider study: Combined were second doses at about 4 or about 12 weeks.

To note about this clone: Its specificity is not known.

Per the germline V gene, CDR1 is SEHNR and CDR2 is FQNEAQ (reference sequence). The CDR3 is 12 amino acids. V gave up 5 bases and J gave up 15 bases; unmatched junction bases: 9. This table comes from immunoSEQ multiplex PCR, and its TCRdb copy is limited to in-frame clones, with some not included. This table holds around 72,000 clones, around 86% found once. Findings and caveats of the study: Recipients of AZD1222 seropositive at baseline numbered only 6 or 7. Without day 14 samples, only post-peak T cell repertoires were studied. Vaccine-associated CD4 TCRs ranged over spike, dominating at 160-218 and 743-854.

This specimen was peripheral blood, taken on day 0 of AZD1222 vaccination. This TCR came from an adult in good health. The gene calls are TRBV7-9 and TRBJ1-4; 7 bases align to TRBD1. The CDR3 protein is CASSIRDSAMFF. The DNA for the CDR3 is TGTGCCAGCAGCATCCGGGACAGCGCAATGTTTTTT. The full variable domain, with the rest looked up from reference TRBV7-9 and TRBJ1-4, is DTGVSQNPRHKITKRGQNVTFRCDPISEHNRLYWYRQTLGQGPEFLTYFQNEAQLEKSRLLSDRFSAERPKGSFSTLEIQRTEQGDSAMYLCASSIRDSAMFFGSGTQLSVL.